This T cell receptor beta chain originates from a study of T-cell reconstitution after alpha-beta-depleted transplantation in children. On this clonotype itself: The antigen remains unidentified.

Study-wide findings and caveats: There were some patients whose high TCRbeta diversity at day 60 came from surviving recipient T cells and thymic progenitors. Newly made T cells mostly supplied T-cell counts and diversity one year after transplant.

The TCRbeta library was prepared with unique molecular identifiers. TCRdb re-derived calls from the PCR reads in MiXCR, one entry per CDR3 protein. Among about a million distinct CDR3 sequences listed, less than 30% were seen once. The ends were cut back, 1 base at V and 0 bases at J, with 10 bases in the middle. The CDR3 sequence is 15 residues long. Germline-derived CDR1 and CDR2 are LNHNV and YYDKDF (reference sequence). The sequencing here drew on PBMCs, mostly from graft donor cells, taken 360 days after TCRalphabeta/CD19-depleted stem cell transplant. This TCR derives from a boy less than two years old who had a stem cell transplant for SCID, so the T cells may come from the graft donor. This chain links TRBV15 with TRBJ2-7; no clear D. DNA of the CDR3: TGTGCCACCAGCAGAGGTGCGGTGAGCTCCTACGAGCAGTACTTC. It specifies CATSRGAVSSYEQYF.